This section outlines one TCR beta chain sequence together with its context. As processed by the authors: It was from reference gene primer amplification that nucleated cell counts were estimated. Measured with immunoSEQ multiplex PCR; TCRdb has only the in-frame clones, and not every one. Clone size and V and J calls were adopted from that table, with D and trimming inferred from the DNA. Of 100,000 to 150,000 clones listed, roughly 82% were seen once; the top ten hold about 5.4%. The CDR3 is made up of 15 amino acids. The germline gives CDR1 SGHTA, CDR2 FQGNSA. Between the trimmed V and J ends, which lost 1 base and 1 base, there was a span of 11 bases. These data belong to a study of blood T cell repertoires in COVID-19. Study-wide background: The United States, Italy and Spain supplied acute and convalescent COVID-19 samples. Nucleic acid was either cDNA or gDNA, and it came from T cells, B-cell-depleted T cells, or PBMCs.

The sample taken for sequencing was peripheral blood. The sequence came from a human donor in a cohort sampled during active COVID-19. The V and J genes are TRBV7-2 and TRBJ2-7, with D possibly TRBD1 on 5 matching bases. As DNA, the CDR3 is TGTGCCAGCAGCTTAGGATCCCGACAGTCCTACGAGCAGTACTTC. It translates to CASSLGSRQSYEQYF.